Only a few counts were recorded for the clone carrying this TCR beta chain. Its antigen remains unidentified. The sample originates from a study of glioma-infiltrating T cells after dendritic cell vaccination. Study summary: Patients received autologous tumor lysate-pulsed dendritic cell vaccination between about 2002 and 2012.

Isocitrate dehydrogenase mutation was absent in all glioblastoma patients. Study results and limitations: Few patients contributed both blood and tumor specimens.

V lost 1 base to trimming and J lost 5 bases; unmatched junction nucleotides: 6. The CDR3 has 16 residues. Looked up from germline, CDR1 is SGHDN and CDR2 is FVKESK. Primers: 60 V beta forward and 13 J beta reverse. TCRdb's table, derived via immunoSEQ multiplex PCR, lists solely in-frame clones and lacks some. The sample has tens of thousands of clones; more than 65% are singletons. The rearrangement uses TRBV14 and TRBJ2-1; 9 bases fit TRBD2. The sample here was blood, taken before dendritic cell vaccination. This receptor was obtained from a human donor with glioblastoma. The CDR3 bases are TGTGCCAGCAGCCAAGTGGCGGGAGGGCGGAACAATGAGCAGTTCTTC. Residues: CASSQVAGGRNNEQFF.